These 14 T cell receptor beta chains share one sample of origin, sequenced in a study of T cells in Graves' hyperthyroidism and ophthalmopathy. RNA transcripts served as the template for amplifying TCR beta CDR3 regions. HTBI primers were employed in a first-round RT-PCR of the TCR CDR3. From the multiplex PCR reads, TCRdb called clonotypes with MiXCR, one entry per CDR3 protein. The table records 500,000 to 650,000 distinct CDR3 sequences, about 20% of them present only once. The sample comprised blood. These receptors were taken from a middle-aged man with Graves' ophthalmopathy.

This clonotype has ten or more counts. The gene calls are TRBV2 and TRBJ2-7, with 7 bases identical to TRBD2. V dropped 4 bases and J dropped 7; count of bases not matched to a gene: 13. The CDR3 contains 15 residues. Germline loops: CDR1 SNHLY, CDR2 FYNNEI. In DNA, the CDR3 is TGTGCCAGCAGTGGGGGACTAACTCTACGACAGGAGCAGTACTTC. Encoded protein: CASSGGLTLRQEQYF.

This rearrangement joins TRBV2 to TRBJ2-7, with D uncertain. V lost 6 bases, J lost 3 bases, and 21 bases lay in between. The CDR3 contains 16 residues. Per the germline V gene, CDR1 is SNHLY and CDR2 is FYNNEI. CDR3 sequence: CASSATALSHNYEQYF. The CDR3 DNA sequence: TGTGCCAGCAGCGCCACTGCCCTCTCCCACAACTACGAGCAGTACTTC.

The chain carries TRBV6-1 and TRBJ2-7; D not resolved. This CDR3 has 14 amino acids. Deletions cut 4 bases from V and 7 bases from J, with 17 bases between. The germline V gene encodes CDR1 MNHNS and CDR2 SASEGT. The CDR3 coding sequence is TGTGCCAGCAGTGTACATCCTAGGTTTCGAGAGCAGTACTTC. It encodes CASSVHPRFREQYF.

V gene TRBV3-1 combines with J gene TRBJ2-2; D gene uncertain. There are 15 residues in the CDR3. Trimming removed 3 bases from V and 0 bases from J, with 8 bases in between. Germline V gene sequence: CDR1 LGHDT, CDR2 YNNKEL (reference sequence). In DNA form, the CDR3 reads TGTGCCAGCAGCCATGGCAGGCCGAACACCGGGGAGCTGTTTTTT. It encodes CASSHGRPNTGELFF. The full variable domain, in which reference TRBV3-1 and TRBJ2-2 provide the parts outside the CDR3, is DTAVSQTPKYLVTQMGNDKSIKCEQNLGHDTMYWYKQDSKKFLKIMFSYNNKELIINETVPNRFSPKSPDKAHLNLHINSLELGDSAVYFCASSHGRPNTGELFFGEGSRLTVL.

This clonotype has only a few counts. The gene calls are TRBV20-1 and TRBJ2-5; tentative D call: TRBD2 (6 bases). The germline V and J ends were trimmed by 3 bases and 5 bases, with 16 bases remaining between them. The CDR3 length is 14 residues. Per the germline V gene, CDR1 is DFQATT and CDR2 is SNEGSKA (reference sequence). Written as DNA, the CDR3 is TGCAGTGCTAGGACTAGATTCATTCTCGAGACCCAGTACTTC. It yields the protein CSARTRFILETQYF.

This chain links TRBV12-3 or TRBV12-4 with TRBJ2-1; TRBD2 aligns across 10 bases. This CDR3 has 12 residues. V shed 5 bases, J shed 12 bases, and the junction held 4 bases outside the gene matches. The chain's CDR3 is CASSPSSGGQFF. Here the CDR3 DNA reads TGTGCCAGCAGTCCCTCTAGCGGGGGGCAGTTCTTC.

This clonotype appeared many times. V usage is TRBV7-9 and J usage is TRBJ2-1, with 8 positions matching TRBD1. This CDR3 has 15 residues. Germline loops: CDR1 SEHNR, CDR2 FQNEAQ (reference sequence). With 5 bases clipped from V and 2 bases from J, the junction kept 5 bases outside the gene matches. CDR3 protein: CASSPLDRAYNEQFF. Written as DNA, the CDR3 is TGTGCCAGCAGCCCGCTGGACAGGGCCTACAATGAGCAGTTCTTC.

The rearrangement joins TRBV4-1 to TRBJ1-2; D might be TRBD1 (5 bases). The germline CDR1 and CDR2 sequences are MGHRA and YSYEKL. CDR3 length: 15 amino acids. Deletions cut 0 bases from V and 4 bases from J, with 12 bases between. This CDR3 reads CASSQDRVTAYGYTF. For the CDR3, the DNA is TGCGCCAGCAGCCAAGACAGGGTAACCGCCTATGGCTACACCTTC.

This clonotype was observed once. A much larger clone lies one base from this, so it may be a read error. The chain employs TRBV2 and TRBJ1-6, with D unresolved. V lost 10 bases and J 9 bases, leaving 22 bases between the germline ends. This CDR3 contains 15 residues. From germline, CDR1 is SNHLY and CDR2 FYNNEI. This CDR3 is CATSRGKREVSPLHF. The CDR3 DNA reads TGTGCCACCAGCAGAGGTAAGCGGGAAGTTTCACCCCTCCACTTT.

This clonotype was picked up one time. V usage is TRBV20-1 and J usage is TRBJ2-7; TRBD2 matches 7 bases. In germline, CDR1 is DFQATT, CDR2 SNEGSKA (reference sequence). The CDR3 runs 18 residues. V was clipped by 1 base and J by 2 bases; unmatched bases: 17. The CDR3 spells CSARGYWLGLADPYEQYF. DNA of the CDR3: TGCAGTGCTAGAGGGTATTGGTTGGGGCTAGCGGATCCCTACGAGCAGTACTTC.

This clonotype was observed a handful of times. CDR3 DNA: TGTGCCAGCAGCCTCGGGGGCAGGGAGGGTCGAATCTCCTACGAGCAGTACTTC. As protein: CASSLGGREGRISYEQYF. The rearrangement links TRBV7-2 to TRBJ2-7; D possibly corresponds to TRBD2 (7 bases). The CDR3 length is 18 residues. Per germline, CDR1 SGHTA and CDR2 FQGNSA. Trimming took off 5 bases at V and 0 bases at J, with 23 bases between the two ends.

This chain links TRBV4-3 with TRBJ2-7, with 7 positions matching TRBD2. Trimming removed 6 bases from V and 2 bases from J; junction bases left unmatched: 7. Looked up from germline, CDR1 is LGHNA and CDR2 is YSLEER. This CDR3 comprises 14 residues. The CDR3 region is CASSLWRGTYEQYF. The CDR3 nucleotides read TGCGCCAGCAGTCTGTGGCGGGGGACCTACGAGCAGTACTTC.

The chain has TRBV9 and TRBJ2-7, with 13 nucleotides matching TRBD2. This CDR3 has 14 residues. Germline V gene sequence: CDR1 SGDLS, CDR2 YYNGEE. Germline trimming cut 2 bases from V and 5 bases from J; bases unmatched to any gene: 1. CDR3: CASSVGLAGDEQYF. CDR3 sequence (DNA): TGTGCCAGCAGCGTTGGACTAGCGGGAGACGAGCAGTACTTC. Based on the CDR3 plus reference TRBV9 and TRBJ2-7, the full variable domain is DSGVTQTPKHLITATGQRVTLRCSPRSGDLSVYWYQQSLDQGLQFLIQYYNGEERAKGNILERFSAQQFPDLHSELNLSSLELGDSALYFCASSVGLAGDEQYFGPGTRLTVT.

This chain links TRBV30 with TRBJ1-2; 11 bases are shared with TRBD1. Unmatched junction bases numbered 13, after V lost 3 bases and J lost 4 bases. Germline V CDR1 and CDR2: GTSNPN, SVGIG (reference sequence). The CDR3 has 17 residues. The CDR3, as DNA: TGTGCCTGGAGCCCAAAATCGTTGGGACAGGGGGTCTATGGCTACACCTTC. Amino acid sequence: CAWSPKSLGQGVYGYTF. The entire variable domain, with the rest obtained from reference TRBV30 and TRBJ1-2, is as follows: SQTIHQWPATLVQPVGSPLSLECTVEGTSNPNLYWYRQAAGRGLQLLFYSVGIGQISSEVPQNLSASRPQDRQFILSSKKLLLSDSGFYLCAWSPKSLGQGVYGYTFGSGTRLTVV.